This TCR beta chain comes out of a study of CD8 T cells in ankylosing spondylitis. Findings and limits, study-wide: It appeared that ankylosing spondylitis blood was characterized by a TCR beta motif of roughly 8 highly homologous variants.

TCRdb reanalysed the 5' RACE reads using MiXCR and keeps one entry per CDR3 protein. The sample contains about 800,000 distinct CDR3 sequences, about 12% of which appear only once. Deletions cut 4 bases from V and 4 bases from J, with 13 bases between. This CDR3 contains 14 residues. The germline gives CDR1 MDHEN, CDR2 SYDVKM. Note on this clonotype: Antigen specificity is unknown.

The clonotype originates from a male donor with ankylosing spondylitis. Source material: blood, either unsorted or a sorted T cell fraction (not recorded which). The chain carries TRBV28 and TRBJ2-5; perhaps TRBD1 as D (6 bases). As DNA, the CDR3 is TGTGCCAGCAGTTCTTACAGGGCACGAGAGACCCAGTACTTC. Its translation: CASSSYRARETQYF.